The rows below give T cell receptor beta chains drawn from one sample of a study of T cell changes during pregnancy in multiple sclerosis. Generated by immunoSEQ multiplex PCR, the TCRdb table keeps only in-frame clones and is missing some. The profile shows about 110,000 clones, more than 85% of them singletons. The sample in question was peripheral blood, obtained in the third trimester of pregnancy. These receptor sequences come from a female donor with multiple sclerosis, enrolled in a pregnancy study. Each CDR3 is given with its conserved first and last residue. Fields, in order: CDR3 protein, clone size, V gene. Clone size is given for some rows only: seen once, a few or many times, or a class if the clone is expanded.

cdr3_aa: CASSLRTGNNEQFF
clone_size: NA
v_call: TRBV28

cdr3_aa: CASSLASEFNEQFF
clone_size: NA
v_call: TRBV5-8

cdr3_aa: CASSYFGTGNFDTQYF
clone_size: NA
v_call: TRBV6-6

cdr3_aa: CASSSTKGRGFTEAFF
clone_size: NA
v_call: TRBV19

cdr3_aa: CASMEGGRGEQYF
clone_size: NA
v_call: TRBV19

cdr3_aa: CASSVVPAGGQDTQYF
clone_size: NA
v_call: TRBV9

cdr3_aa: CAWTSFRTVNTGELFF
clone_size: NA
v_call: TRBV30

cdr3_aa: CAWSVGDSNRYF
clone_size: NA
v_call: TRBV30

cdr3_aa: CASSLRQGTDTQYF
clone_size: NA
v_call: TRBV5-4

cdr3_aa: CASRRDSAETQYF
clone_size: NA
v_call: TRBV2

cdr3_aa: CASSLAQGAEAFF
clone_size: NA
v_call: TRBV7-9

cdr3_aa: CATSPTGGPAVGTEAFF
clone_size: NA
v_call: TRBV15

cdr3_aa: CSAYRESEAFF
clone_size: NA
v_call: TRBV20-1

cdr3_aa: CASTNRVGEKLFF
clone_size: NA
v_call: TRBV6-5

cdr3_aa: CASRALLAGRTGELFF
clone_size: NA
v_call: TRBV27

cdr3_aa: CASSRDIFSLGEQYF
clone_size: NA
v_call: TRBV7-2

cdr3_aa: CASSIQNTEAFF
clone_size: few
v_call: TRBV7-9

cdr3_aa: CASKTGTGESNEQFF
clone_size: few
v_call: TRBV28

cdr3_aa: CASSVAGRGEQYF
clone_size: NA
v_call: TRBV9

cdr3_aa: CASSLQGWGMNTEAFF
clone_size: NA
v_call: TRBV19

cdr3_aa: CASSYSREIPYNEQFF
clone_size: NA
v_call: TRBV7-9

cdr3_aa: CASSPQGRVPGDEQYF
clone_size: NA
v_call: TRBV5-4

cdr3_aa: CAISERELGKGTQYF
clone_size: NA
v_call: TRBV10-3

cdr3_aa: CASSLDLAGAGELFF
clone_size: NA
v_call: TRBV11-2

cdr3_aa: CASSPIPGQANYEQYF
clone_size: NA
v_call: TRBV19

cdr3_aa: CASSEALAGLYEQYF
clone_size: NA
v_call: TRBV2

cdr3_aa: CASSTTGGTDTQYF
clone_size: NA
v_call: TRBV7-3

cdr3_aa: CASSLRWTGTASSYNEQFF
clone_size: NA
v_call: TRBV7-8

cdr3_aa: CAWISGSSSGELFF
clone_size: NA
v_call: TRBV30